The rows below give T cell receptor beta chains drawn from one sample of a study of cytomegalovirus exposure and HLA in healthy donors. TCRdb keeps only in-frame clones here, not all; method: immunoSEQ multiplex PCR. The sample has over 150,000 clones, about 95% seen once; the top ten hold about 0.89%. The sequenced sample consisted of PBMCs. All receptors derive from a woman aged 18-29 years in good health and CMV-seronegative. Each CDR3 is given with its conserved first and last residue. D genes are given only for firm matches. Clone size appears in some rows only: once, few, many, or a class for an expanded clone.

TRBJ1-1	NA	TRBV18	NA	CASSPASYTEAFF	TGTGCCAGCTCACCTGCGTCGTACACTGAAGCTTTCTTT
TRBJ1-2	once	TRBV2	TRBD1	CASSDLPGGDRVEHGYTF	TGTGCCAGCAGTGACCTGCCCGGGGGGGACAGGGTGGAGCATGGCTACACCTTC
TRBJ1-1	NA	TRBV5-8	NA	CASSLYRDTEAFF	TGTGCCAGCAGCCTTTACAGGGACACTGAAGCTTTCTTT
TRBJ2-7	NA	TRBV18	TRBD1	CASSLRQGVYEQYF	TGTGCCAGCTCACTACGACAGGGAGTCTACGAGCAGTACTTC
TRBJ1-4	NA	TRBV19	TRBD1	CASSPTGTTNEKLFF	TGTGCCAGTAGCCCGACAGGGACAACTAATGAAAAACTGTTTTTT
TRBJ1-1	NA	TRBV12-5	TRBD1	CASGTSRGLTEAFF	TGTGCTAGTGGGACCTCCAGGGGGCTTACTGAAGCTTTCTTT
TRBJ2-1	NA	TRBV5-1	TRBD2	CASSLDGGARNEQFF	TGCGCCAGCAGCTTGGACGGGGGGGCCCGGAATGAGCAGTTCTTC
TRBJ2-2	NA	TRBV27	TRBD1	CASSPRTGTGELFF	TGTGCCAGCAGTCCCAGGACAGGGACCGGGGAGCTGTTTTTT
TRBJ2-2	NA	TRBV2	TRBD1	CASRTGGSAGELFF	TGTGCCAGTCGAACAGGGGGCAGCGCCGGGGAGCTGTTTTTT
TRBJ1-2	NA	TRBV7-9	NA	CASSLGGYGYTF	TGTGCCAGCAGCTTGGGGGGCTATGGCTACACCTTC
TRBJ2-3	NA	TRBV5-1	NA	CASSLGWGADTQYF	TGCGCCAGCAGCTTGGGATGGGGCGCAGATACGCAGTATTTT
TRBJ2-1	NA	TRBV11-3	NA	CASSLGRYNEQFF	TGTGCCAGCAGCTTAGGTCGTTACAATGAGCAGTTCTTC
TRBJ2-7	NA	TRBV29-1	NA	CSVAGSAMGQYF	TGCAGCGTTGCCGGGTCAGCTATGGGGCAGTACTTC
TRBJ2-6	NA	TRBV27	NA	CASSFRGVIAGANVLTF	TGTGCCAGCAGTTTTAGAGGAGTCATTGCTGGGGCCAACGTCCTGACTTTC
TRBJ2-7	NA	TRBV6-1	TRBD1	CASSGQGGTYEQYF	TGTGCCAGCAGCGGACAGGGGGGAACCTACGAGCAGTACTTC
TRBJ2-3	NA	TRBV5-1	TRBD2	CASIWGGESTDTQYF	TGCGCCAGCATCTGGGGGGGGGAGAGCACAGATACGCAGTATTTT
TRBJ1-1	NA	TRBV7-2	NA	CASSFGLNTEAFF	TGTGCCAGCAGCTTTGGGCTGAACACTGAAGCTTTCTTT
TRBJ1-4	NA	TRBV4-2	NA	CASSQGYPGATNEKLFF	TGTGCCAGCAGCCAAGGTTATCCAGGGGCCACTAATGAAAAACTGTTTTTT
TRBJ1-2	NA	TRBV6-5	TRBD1	CASSYSGTGRGYTF	TGTGCCAGCAGTTACTCGGGGACAGGCCGGGGCTACACCTTC
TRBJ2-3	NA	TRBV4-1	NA	CASSRPRGVEDTQYF	TGCGCCAGCAGCCGGCCCCGCGGGGTGGAAGATACGCAGTATTTT